The 21 T cell receptor beta chains in this list originate from one sample, sequenced in a study of T cell responses to AZD1222 COVID-19 vaccine. Profiling relied on immunoSEQ multiplex PCR, and the TCRdb table lists in-frame clones only, not all of them. The repertoire consists of about 140,000 clones, with about nine tenths occurring once and the leading ten covering roughly 3.1%. The material was peripheral blood, obtained on day 0 of AZD1222 vaccination. The receptors here all came from an adult in good health.

The CDR3 region is CASSARFPYEQYF. The CDR3 DNA is TGTGCCAGCAGCGCTAGGTTCCCCTACGAGCAGTACTTC. The chain carries TRBV12-3 or TRBV12-4 and TRBJ2-7; D is unresolved. The CDR3 has 13 amino acids. The germline V and J ends were trimmed by 6 bases and 2 bases, with 11 bases remaining between them.

The chain joins TRBV7-2 to TRBJ1-1; 11 nucleotides agree with TRBD1. Per the germline V gene, CDR1 is SGHTA and CDR2 is FQGNSA. This CDR3 contains 15 residues. After removal of 5 bases from V and 4 bases from J, the junction contained 6 bases not matched to a gene. The CDR3 sequence: CASSPGQGASTEAFF. CDR3 DNA: TGTGCCAGCAGCCCCGGACAGGGGGCCTCCACTGAAGCTTTCTTT.

This rearrangement joins TRBV19 to TRBJ2-7; the D is unclear. The germline V gene encodes CDR1 LNHDA and CDR2 SQIVND (reference sequence). CDR3 size: 14 residues. The V and J ends lost 2 bases and 2 bases respectively, with 10 bases between them. CDR3 residues: CASSISGNTYEQYF. DNA of the CDR3: TGTGCCAGTAGTATATCTGGGAACACCTACGAGCAGTACTTC. Filled out from reference TRBV19 and TRBJ2-7, the complete variable domain reads DGGITQSPKYLFRKEGQNVTLSCEQNLNHDAMYWYRQDPGQGLRLIYYSQIVNDFQKGDIAEGYSVSREKKESFPLTVTSAQKNPTAFYLCASSISGNTYEQYFGPGTRLTVT.

The CDR3 loop reads CASSSQKGGREAFF. CDR3 coding DNA: TGTGCCAGCAGCTCCCAAAAAGGGGGCCGGGAGGCTTTCTTT. The chain carries TRBV11-2 and TRBJ1-1; the match to TRBD1 covers 7 bases. V was pared by 4 bases and J by 11 bases, with 13 bases of the junction left unmatched. CDR1 is SGHAT, CDR2 FQNNGV, per germline. This CDR3 is 14 amino acids long.

This chain connects TRBV6-5 to TRBJ2-1; the D call may be TRBD1 or TRBD2 (6 bases each). This CDR3 region has 13 residues. Trimming took 6 bases from V and 6 from J, leaving 12 bases between them. From germline, CDR1 is MNHEY and CDR2 SVGAGI. CDR3 sequence: CASSRGTSNEQFF. The CDR3 DNA sequence: TGTGCCAGCAGCCGCGGGACATCCAATGAGCAGTTCTTC.

J is TRBJ1-2 and V is TRBV19; 10 nucleotides agree with TRBD1. The V and J ends lost 6 bases and 3 bases, in that order; junction bases with no gene match: 10. Germline assignment: CDR1 LNHDA and CDR2 SQIVND (reference sequence). CDR3 length: 16 amino acids. The CDR3 coding sequence is TGTGCCAGTAGCCAAGGACAGGGGGGGATCGACTATGGCTACACCTTC. It translates to CASSQGQGGIDYGYTF.

The J gene is TRBJ2-3, the V gene TRBV5-5, with a weak D call TRBD1 (5 bases). The CDR3 spans 14 residues. CDR1 SGHKS and CDR2 YYEKEE come from the germline V gene (reference sequence). Trimming removed 3 bases at V and 6 bases at J, with 14 bases between. In nucleotides, the CDR3 is TGTGCCAGCAGCTCGGACACGGATAGGGATACGCAGTATTTT. This gives the protein CASSSDTDRDTQYF.

J is TRBJ2-3 and V is TRBV15; 8 bases map to TRBD2. The CDR3 is 16 amino acids. After removal of 1 base from V and 2 bases from J, the junction contained 5 bases not matched to a gene. The V gene's germline CDR1 is LNHNV and CDR2 YYDKDF (reference sequence). In nucleotides, the CDR3 is TGTGCCACCAGCAGAGTGTCTAGCGGGTTCACAGATACGCAGTATTTT. This encodes CATSRVSSGFTDTQYF.

The chain couples TRBV19 to TRBJ1-2; 7 bases agree with TRBD1. Germline values: CDR1 LNHDA, CDR2 SQIVND (reference sequence). With 5 bases clipped from V and 6 bases from J, the junction kept 6 bases outside the gene matches. This CDR3 spans 13 amino acids. CDR3 coding DNA: TGTGCCAGTAGTCGACAGGGTCGCGATGGCTACACCTTC. It codes for CASSRQGRDGYTF.

The chain recombines TRBV11-3 with TRBJ1-1, with a tentative D call TRBD1 (5 bases). The germline gives CDR1 SGHNT, CDR2 YENEEA. V gave up 1 base and J gave up 2 bases, with 14 bases separating them. This CDR3 is 16 amino acids long. The CDR3 loop is CASSLAGSEINTEAFF. The CDR3 nucleotides read TGTGCCAGCAGCTTAGCAGGGTCGGAGATTAACACTGAAGCTTTCTTT.

The chain links TRBV9 to TRBJ2-5; no reliable D call. Germline V gene sequence: CDR1 SGDLS, CDR2 YYNGEE. V dropped 0 bases and J dropped 7 bases, with 10 bases sitting between them. The length of the CDR3 is 13 residues. CDR3 sequence: CASSVGGLGTQYF. The CDR3 region has the DNA TGTGCCAGCAGCGTAGGGGGTCTTGGGACCCAGTACTTC.

This sequence joins TRBV5-1 and TRBJ2-1; perhaps TRBD1 as D (5 bases). Germline lookup yields CDR1 SGHRS and CDR2 YFSETQ. The CDR3 has 14 amino acids. The V gene lost 0 bases and the J gene lost 7 bases, with 11 bases spanning the gap. This chain's CDR3 is CASSLAGLRNEQFF. The CDR3 DNA reads as TGCGCCAGCAGCTTGGCAGGGCTTAGAAATGAGCAGTTCTTC.

The chain links TRBV11-3 to TRBJ1-2; D is possibly TRBD1 (5 bases). The CDR3 spans 13 residues. The germline V gene encodes CDR1 SGHNT and CDR2 YENEEA. The V end lost 1 base, the J end lost 4 bases, and 7 bases lay between the germline ends. The CDR3 here is CASSLGGPYGYTF. DNA of the CDR3: TGTGCCAGCAGCTTAGGGGGCCCCTATGGCTACACCTTC.

The table lists this clone with a count of one. The rearrangement uses TRBV9 and TRBJ2-1, with D maybe TRBD2 (6 bases). Trimming cost V 0 bases and J 15 bases, with 19 bases left between them. Germline V gene lookup returns CDR1 SGDLS and CDR2 YYNGEE. The length of the CDR3 is 14 residues. The CDR3: CASSVEAGLGLRFF. CDR3 DNA sequence: TGTGCCAGCAGCGTAGAAGCGGGTCTAGGGTTGCGGTTCTTC.

The chain's CDR3 is CASGLAPNPEAFF. CDR3 nucleotide sequence: TGTGCTAGTGGTTTGGCCCCCAACCCTGAAGCTTTCTTT. This chain uses TRBV12-5 with TRBJ1-1; D unresolved. This CDR3 is 13 amino acids long. Deletions cut 1 base from V and 6 bases from J, with 9 bases between. In germline, CDR1 is LGHNT, CDR2 FRNRAP. Full variable domain (missing parts from reference TRBV12-5 and TRBJ1-1): DARVTQTPRHKVTEMGQEVTMRCQPILGHNTVFWYRQTMMQGLELLAYFRNRAPLDDSGMPKDRFSAEMPDATLATLKIQPSEPRDSAVYFCASGLAPNPEAFFGQGTRLTVV.

The J gene is TRBJ2-1, the V gene TRBV7-9, with 8 nucleotides matching TRBD2. Per the germline V gene, CDR1 is SEHNR and CDR2 is FQNEAQ (reference sequence). The CDR3 runs 14 residues. Unmatched junction bases numbered 1, after V lost 3 bases and J lost 3 bases. The CDR3 is CASSFGTSYNEQFF. CDR3 DNA: TGTGCCAGCAGCTTCGGGACTAGCTACAATGAGCAGTTCTTC.

The chain uses TRBV6-5 and TRBJ1-4; D not resolved. CDR1 and CDR2 (germline): MNHEY, SVGAGI. Trimming shortened V by 4 bases and J by 0 bases, and 3 bases separated the two germline ends. The CDR3 contains 13 residues. The CDR3 DNA reads TGTGCCAGCAGTTTTGCAACTAATGAAAAACTGTTTTTT. The encoded protein is CASSFATNEKLFF.

The chain carries TRBV9 and TRBJ2-3; 11 bases align to TRBD2. CDR3 length equals 16 residues. With 3 bases clipped from V and 4 bases from J, the junction kept 7 bases outside the gene matches. Germline V gene sequence: CDR1 SGDLS, CDR2 YYNGEE. CDR3 nucleotides: TGTGCCAGCAGCGATACTAGCGGGAGAGGGGCAGATACGCAGTATTTT. Protein product: CASSDTSGRGADTQYF.

In its sample, this clone was seen a few times. This chain connects TRBV10-3 to TRBJ1-2, with D tentatively TRBD1 (6 bases). Germline CDR1 and CDR2: ENHRY and SYGVKD. This CDR3 is built from 14 residues. Trimming cost V 7 bases and J 2 bases, with 14 bases left between them. CDR3 residues: CAITSPGHNYGYTF. The CDR3, as DNA: TGTGCCATCACCTCCCCGGGACACAACTATGGCTACACCTTC.

The gene calls are TRBV15 and TRBJ2-1; 9 bases match TRBD1. Unmatched junction bases numbered 7, after V lost 4 bases and J lost 6 bases. CDR3 length: 15 amino acids. Germline V lookup: CDR1 LNHNV, CDR2 YYDKDF (reference sequence). CDR3 loop: CATSNRDRVGNEQFF. The CDR3 DNA reads as TGTGCCACCAGCAACCGGGACAGGGTTGGCAATGAGCAGTTCTTC.

This clone was detected only once. This sequence joins TRBV5-6 and TRBJ2-1; D possibly corresponds to TRBD2 (7 bases). V lost 4 bases and J lost 1, with 18 bases in between. The length of the CDR3 is 17 residues. From germline, CDR1 is SGHDT and CDR2 YYEEEE. CDR3 residues: CASSQLLGGGSYNEQFF. CDR3 in DNA: TGTGCCAGCAGCCAGCTGTTGGGAGGGGGATCCTACAATGAGCAGTTCTTC.